This paragraph covers one TCR beta chain sequence. This clonotype was seen at least ten times. The specificity of this receptor is unknown. No much larger clonotype is one base removed from it; base qualities were not supplied. Total RNA and DNA were co-extracted from roughly 20-30 mg of bulk tissue with the AllPrep DNA/RNA mini kit, without cell sorting. Four to six patients with histopathologically diagnosed primary liver carcinoma underwent surgical resection in China between November 2015 and March 2016. Patients had chronic HBV infection and were treatment-naive at sampling. Each tumor was sampled at five spatially separated regions: the tumor centre plus the superior, inferior, left-lateral and right-lateral poles. More than 85% viable tumor cells were found by histology in every tumor sample. Fresh tumor and adjacent tissue pieces were bisected, with one half stored in RNAlater at -80 degrees C and the other half sent for histology.

The data are from a study of tumor-infiltrating lymphocytes in primary liver carcinoma (TCRdb year 2017). In the study overall: Of the five patients (three men and two women, aged 30 to 69 years), four had hepatocellular carcinoma and one had combined HCC and intrahepatic cholangiocarcinoma. The tumors of the five patients were staged as T1-T3 N0M0, with maximum diameters ranging from about 4 to 11 cm. Samples yielded roughly 3.5 to 8 million productive TCRbeta reads; read depth did not differ significantly between tissue types. The study combined TCRbeta repertoire sequencing, expression microarrays and whole-exome sequencing across five regions of each liver tumor, with adjacent normal tissue and blood. A total of 35 specimens from 5 patients went through TCRbeta repertoire sequencing, namely 25 tumor regions, 5 adjacent noncancerous liver tissues and 5 peripheral blood samples. The 25 to 30 tumor region samples were profiled with Agilent mRNA microarrays so that TCRbeta repertoire diversity could be related to the local molecular phenotype. Technical replicate repertoires showed high reproducibility, with mean shared-clone rates roughly 0.88 and correlation coefficients above 0.95. General findings and caveats noted by the study authors: Because only the TCR beta chain was sequenced and unpaired alpha chains were not captured, true repertoire diversity is likely underestimated. Repertoire overlap was found to be higher between tumor regions (mean approximately 35%) than between tumor-adjacent (roughly 17%) or tumor-blood (14%) pairs, consistent with antigen-driven expansion. Only a few patients were included in the study, and the authors note that the findings should be validated in a larger study. A significantly larger repertoire fraction was made up by the top 250 clones in tumors than in blood (p = 0.039). Comparison of CD4+ and CD8+ T cell repertoires was precluded by the use of bulk unsorted samples. Only about 8-24% of top clones were present in all five regions of a tumor, suggesting spatial heterogeneity of tumor-infiltrating T cells.

Starting from approximately 500 ng total RNA, TCRbeta-specific cDNA was produced by reverse transcription with a constant-region primer and ProtoScript II reverse transcriptase. Construction of the TCRbeta libraries relied on three nested rounds of multiplex PCR, following a slightly modified ARM-PCR procedure. Each of the first two PCR rounds ran for 9 to 11 cycles using multiplex TRBV1-TRBV30 forward primers together with a Cbeta reverse primer. Sample barcodes and Illumina adapters were added in a final 25-cycle PCR using Deep VentR polymerase. Before sequencing, amplicons of 200-500 bp were purified from gel using a QIAquick gel extraction kit. An Illumina HiSeq 2500 was used to sequence the TCRbeta amplicons with 250-bp paired-end reads. The study's own analysis went as follows. To recover full CDR3 sequences, reads were quality-trimmed using Trimmomatic v0.33 and paired reads were then merged using FLASH v1.2.11. MiGEC v1.2.1b assigned V, D and J germline segments to the rearranged TCRbeta sequences. Clonotype statistics and Shannon-Wiener diversity indices were calculated with VDJtools v1.0.0. Except for diversity analysis, only the 250 most abundant clonotypes of each sample were used in subsequent analyses to reduce sampling bias. Using fastp trimming at Q25 and MiXCR clonotype assembly, TCRdb reanalyzed the public sequencing data and kept in-frame beta chains. A single entry per CDR3 protein holds the most common genes and DNA from its merged rows. The V and J calls reflect TCRdb's pipeline rather than the authors' work. The sample has roughly 120,000 distinct CDR3 sequences on record, 50% to 70% of them singletons. About a tenth of the sample belongs to the ten largest clones.

The CDR3 runs 16 amino acids, cysteine and phenylalanine included. The retained sequence is limited to the CDR3, 48 bases, with the frame set at the first base. Unmatched junction bases come to 9, with V trimmed by 5 bases and J by 4 bases. This TCR was recovered from an older woman with primary liver carcinoma and hepatitis B virus infection. The sample taken for sequencing was liver tumor tissue from sampling region 1. The cell subset or site label corresponds to: tumor region T1, superior pole. Recombination linked TRBV12-3 or TRBV12-4 to TRBJ1-3, and 9 junctional nucleotides match TRBD1. The CDR3 amino acid sequence is: CASSPHRGRGGNTIYF. In nucleotide form, the sequence is TGTGCCAGCAGTCCCCACAGGGGGCGCGGAGGAAACACCATATATTTT.